This TCR beta chain came from a study of T cells in localized non-small cell lung cancer. Clones were read by immunoSEQ multiplex PCR, and TCRdb kept only the in-frame ones, dropping some. Here the sample spans approximately 3,000 clones, about 24% being singletons. This clone is medium-sized. This CDR3 comprises 13 residues. V was cut by 5 bases and J by 4 bases, with 11 bases left in between. Germline V gene data show CDR1 as SGHTA and CDR2 as FQGNSA. The sequences come from lung tumor tissue, collected before any cancer treatment. The source is a male donor at least 60 years old with stage II lung adenocarcinoma. The genes are TRBV7-2 and TRBJ1-1; D gene ambiguous. The DNA for the CDR3 is TGTGCCAGCAGCCTGGGAGGTGGCACTGAAGCTTTCTTT. Residues: CASSLGGGTEAFF.